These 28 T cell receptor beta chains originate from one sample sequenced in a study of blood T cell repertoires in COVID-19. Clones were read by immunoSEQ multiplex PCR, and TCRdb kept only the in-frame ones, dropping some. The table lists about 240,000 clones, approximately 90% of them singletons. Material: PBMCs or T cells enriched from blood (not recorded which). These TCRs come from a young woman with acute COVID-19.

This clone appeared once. The CDR3 sequence is CASSFKMGRTEAFF. The CDR3 coding sequence is TGTGCCAGCAGTTTTAAAATGGGGAGGACTGAAGCTTTCTTT. The chain couples TRBV27 to TRBJ1-1; D not resolved. The V and J ends lost 3 bases and 5 bases respectively, with 13 bases between them. Germline V gene sequence: CDR1 MNHEY, CDR2 SMNVEV (reference sequence). The CDR3 extends over 14 amino acids.

The DNA of the CDR3 is TGTGCCAGTAGTATAGAGAGGAGAGAGCAGCCCCAGCATTTT. It yields the protein CASSIERREQPQHF. V is TRBV19 and J is TRBJ1-5; D not resolved. Trimming took 0 bases from V and 7 from J, leaving 10 bases between them. The CDR3 covers 14 residues. Germline loops: CDR1 LNHDA, CDR2 SQIVND (reference sequence).

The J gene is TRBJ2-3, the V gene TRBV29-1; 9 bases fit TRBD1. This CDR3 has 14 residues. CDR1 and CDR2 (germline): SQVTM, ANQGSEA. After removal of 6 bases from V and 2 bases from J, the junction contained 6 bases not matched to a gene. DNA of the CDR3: TGCAGCGTACGACAGGGGGACCCCACAGATACGCAGTATTTT. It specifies CSVRQGDPTDTQYF.

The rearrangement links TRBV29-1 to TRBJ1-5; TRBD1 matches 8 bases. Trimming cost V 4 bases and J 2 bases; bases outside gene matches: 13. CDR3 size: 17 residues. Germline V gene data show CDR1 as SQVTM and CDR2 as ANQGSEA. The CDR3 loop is CSVGQGARKHGNQPQHF. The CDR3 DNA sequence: TGCAGCGTTGGGCAGGGGGCGCGAAAACATGGCAATCAGCCCCAGCATTTT. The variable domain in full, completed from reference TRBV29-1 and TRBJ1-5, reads SAVISQKPSRDICQRGTSLTIQCQVDSQVTMMFWYRQQPGQSLTLIATANQGSEATYESGFVIDKFPISRPNLTFSTLTVSNMSPEDSSIYLCSVGQGARKHGNQPQHFGDGTRLSIL.

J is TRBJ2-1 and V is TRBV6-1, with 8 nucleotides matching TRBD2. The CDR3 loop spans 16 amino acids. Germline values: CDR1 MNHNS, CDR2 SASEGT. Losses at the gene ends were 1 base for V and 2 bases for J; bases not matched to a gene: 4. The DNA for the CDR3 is TGTGCCAGCAGTGAAGAGCGGGGGACCCCCTACAATGAGCAGTTCTTC. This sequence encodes CASSEERGTPYNEQFF.

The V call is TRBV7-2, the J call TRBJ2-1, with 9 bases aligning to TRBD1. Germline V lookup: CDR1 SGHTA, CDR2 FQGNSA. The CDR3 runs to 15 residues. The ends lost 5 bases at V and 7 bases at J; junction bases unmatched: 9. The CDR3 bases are TGTGCCAGCAGCCAACAGGGGGCTGCCCGAAATGAGCAGTTCTTC. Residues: CASSQQGAARNEQFF.

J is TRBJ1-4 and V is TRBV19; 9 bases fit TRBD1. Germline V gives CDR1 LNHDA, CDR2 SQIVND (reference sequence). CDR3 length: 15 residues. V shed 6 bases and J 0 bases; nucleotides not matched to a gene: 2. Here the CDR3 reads CASRGQGATNEKLFF. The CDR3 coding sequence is TGTGCCAGTAGGGGACAGGGTGCAACTAATGAAAAACTGTTTTTT.

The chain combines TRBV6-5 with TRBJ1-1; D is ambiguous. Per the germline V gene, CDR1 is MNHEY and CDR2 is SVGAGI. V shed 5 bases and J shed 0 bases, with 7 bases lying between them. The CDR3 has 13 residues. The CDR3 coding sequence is TGTGCCAGCAGTCTAGTTTTGAACACTGAAGCTTTCTTT. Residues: CASSLVLNTEAFF.

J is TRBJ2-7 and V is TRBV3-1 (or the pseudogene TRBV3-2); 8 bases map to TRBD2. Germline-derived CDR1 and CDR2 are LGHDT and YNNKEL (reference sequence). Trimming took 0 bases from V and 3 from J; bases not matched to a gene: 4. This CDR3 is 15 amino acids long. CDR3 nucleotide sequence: TGTGCCAGCAGCCAAGACGGGGGGGCTAACTACGAGCAGTACTTC. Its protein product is CASSQDGGANYEQYF.

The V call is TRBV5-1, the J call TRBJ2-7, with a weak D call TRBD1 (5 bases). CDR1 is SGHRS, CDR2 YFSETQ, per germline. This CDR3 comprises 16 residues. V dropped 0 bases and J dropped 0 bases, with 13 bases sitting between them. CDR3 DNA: TGCGCCAGCAGCTTGGCCCCAGGGAAAATCTCCTACGAGCAGTACTTC. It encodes CASSLAPGKISYEQYF.

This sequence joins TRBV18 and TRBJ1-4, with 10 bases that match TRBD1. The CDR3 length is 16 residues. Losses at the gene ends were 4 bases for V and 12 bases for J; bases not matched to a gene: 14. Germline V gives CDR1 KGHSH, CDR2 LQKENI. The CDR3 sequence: CASSLTGTGAQEELFF. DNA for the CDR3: TGTGCCAGCTCACTAACCGGGACAGGGGCCCAGGAGGAACTGTTTTTT.

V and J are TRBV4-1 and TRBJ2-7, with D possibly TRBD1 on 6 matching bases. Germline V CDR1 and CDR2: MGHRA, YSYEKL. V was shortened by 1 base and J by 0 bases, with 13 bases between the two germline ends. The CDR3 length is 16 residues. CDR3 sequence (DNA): TGCGCCAGCAGCCAAGGCGCAGGGGTCAGCTCCTACGAGCAGTACTTC. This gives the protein CASSQGAGVSSYEQYF.

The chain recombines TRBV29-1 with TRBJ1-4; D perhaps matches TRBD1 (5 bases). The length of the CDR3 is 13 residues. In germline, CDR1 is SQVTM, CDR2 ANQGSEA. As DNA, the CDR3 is TGCAGTACTCTAGGGGCGAATAATGAAAAACTGTTTTTT. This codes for CSTLGANNEKLFF.

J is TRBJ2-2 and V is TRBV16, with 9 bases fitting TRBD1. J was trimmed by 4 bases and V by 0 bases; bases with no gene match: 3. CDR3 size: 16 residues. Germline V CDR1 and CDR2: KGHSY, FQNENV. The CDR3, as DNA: TGTGCCAGCAGCCAATCGGGGACAGGGTTCACCGGGGAGCTGTTTTTT. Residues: CASSQSGTGFTGELFF.

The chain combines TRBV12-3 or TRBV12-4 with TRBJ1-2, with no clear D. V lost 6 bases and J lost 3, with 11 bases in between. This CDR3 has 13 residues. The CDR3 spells CASRNHRYYGYTF. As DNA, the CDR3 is TGTGCCAGCAGAAACCACAGATACTATGGCTACACCTTC.

The CDR3 DNA reads as TGTGCCAGTAGTGCGGGACTGGCCTACGAGCAGTACTTC. As protein: CASSAGLAYEQYF. V usage is TRBV19 and J usage is TRBJ2-7, with D maybe TRBD2 (6 bases). The CDR3 runs 13 residues. The germline V gene encodes CDR1 LNHDA and CDR2 SQIVND (reference sequence). V was cut by 5 bases and J by 2 bases, with 10 bases left in between. The variable domain in full, completed from reference TRBV19 and TRBJ2-7, reads DGGITQSPKYLFRKEGQNVTLSCEQNLNHDAMYWYRQDPGQGLRLIYYSQIVNDFQKGDIAEGYSVSREKKESFPLTVTSAQKNPTAFYLCASSAGLAYEQYFGPGTRLTVT.

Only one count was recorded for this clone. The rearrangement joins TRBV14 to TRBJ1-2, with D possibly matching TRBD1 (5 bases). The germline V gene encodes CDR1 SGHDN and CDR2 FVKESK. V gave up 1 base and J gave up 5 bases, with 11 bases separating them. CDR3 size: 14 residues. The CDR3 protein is CASSQVQARYGYTF. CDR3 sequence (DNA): TGTGCCAGCAGCCAAGTACAGGCCCGATATGGCTACACCTTC.

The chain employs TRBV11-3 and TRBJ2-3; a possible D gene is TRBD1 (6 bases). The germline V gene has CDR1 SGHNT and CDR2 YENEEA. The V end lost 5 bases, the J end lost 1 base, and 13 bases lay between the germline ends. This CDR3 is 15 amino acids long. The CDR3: CASSLRGSGTDTQYF. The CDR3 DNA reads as TGTGCCAGCAGCCTCAGGGGAAGCGGCACAGATACGCAGTATTTT.

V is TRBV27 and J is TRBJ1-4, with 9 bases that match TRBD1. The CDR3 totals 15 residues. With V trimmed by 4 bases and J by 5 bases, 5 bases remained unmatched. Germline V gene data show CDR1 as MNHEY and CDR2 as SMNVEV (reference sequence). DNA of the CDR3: TGTGCCAGCAGTTCGGGACAGGGAAACAATGAAAAACTGTTTTTT. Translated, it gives CASSSGQGNNEKLFF.

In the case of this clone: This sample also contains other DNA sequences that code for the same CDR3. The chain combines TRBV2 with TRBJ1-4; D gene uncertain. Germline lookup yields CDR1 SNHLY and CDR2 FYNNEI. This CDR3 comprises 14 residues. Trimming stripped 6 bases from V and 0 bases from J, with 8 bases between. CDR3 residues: CASRGGSTNEKLFF. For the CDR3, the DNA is TGTGCCAGCAGGGGCGGGTCAACTAATGAAAAACTGTTTTTT. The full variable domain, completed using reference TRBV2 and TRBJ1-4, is EPEVTQTPSHQVTQMGQEVILRCVPISNHLYFYWYRQILGQKVEFLVSFYNNEISEKSEIFDDQFSVERPDGSNFTLKIRSTKLEDSAMYFCASRGGSTNEKLFFGSGTQLSVL.

The CDR3 bases are TGTGCCTGGAGTCCCCGGACAGGGAACTATGGCTACACCTTC. Amino acids: CAWSPRTGNYGYTF. The rearrangement links TRBV30 to TRBJ1-2, with 8 bases identical to TRBD1. Germline V gene sequence: CDR1 GTSNPN, CDR2 SVGIG (reference sequence). The junction had 4 bases not matched to a gene; V was cut back by 2 bases and J by 2 bases. The CDR3 sequence is 14 residues long.

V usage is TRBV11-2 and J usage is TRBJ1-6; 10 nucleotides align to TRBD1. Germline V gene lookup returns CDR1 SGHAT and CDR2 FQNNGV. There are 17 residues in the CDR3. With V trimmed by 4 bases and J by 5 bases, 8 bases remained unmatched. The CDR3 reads CASSSQTGGFHNSPLHF. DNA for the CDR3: TGTGCCAGCAGCTCCCAGACAGGGGGCTTTCATAATTCACCCCTCCACTTT.

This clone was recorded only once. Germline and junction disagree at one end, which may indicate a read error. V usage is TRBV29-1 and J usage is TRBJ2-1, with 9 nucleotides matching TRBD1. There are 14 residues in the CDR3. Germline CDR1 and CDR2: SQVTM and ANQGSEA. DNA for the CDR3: TGCAGCGTTGTGGGACAGGGTTCCTATAATGAGCAGTTCTTC. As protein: CSVVGQGSYNEQFF.

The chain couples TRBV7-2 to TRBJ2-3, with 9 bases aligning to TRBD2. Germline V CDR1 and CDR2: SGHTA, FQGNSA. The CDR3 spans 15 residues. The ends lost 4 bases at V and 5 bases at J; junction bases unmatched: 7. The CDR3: CASSWSGGLVDTQYF. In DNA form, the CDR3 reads TGTGCCAGCAGCTGGAGCGGGGGGTTAGTAGATACGCAGTATTTT.

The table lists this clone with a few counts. This chain's CDR3 is CASSRATSGGKTQYF. In DNA, the CDR3 is TGTGCCAGCAGCCGCGCTACTAGCGGGGGTAAGACCCAGTACTTC. This sequence joins TRBV3-1 (or the pseudogene TRBV3-2) and TRBJ2-5; 11 positions match TRBD2. J was trimmed by 6 bases and V by 4 bases; bases with no gene match: 7. The CDR3 totals 15 residues. Germline-derived CDR1 and CDR2 are LGHDT and YNNKEL (reference sequence).

CDR3 loop: CASSLASGGQWNYGYTF. The CDR3 DNA follows: TGTGCCAGCAGCTTGGCTTCGGGGGGCCAATGGAACTATGGCTACACCTTC. This chain uses TRBV5-6 with TRBJ1-2; perhaps TRBD1 as D (6 bases). This CDR3 is built from 17 residues. Trimming took off 0 bases at V and 2 bases at J, with 17 bases between the two ends. Per the germline V gene, CDR1 is SGHDT and CDR2 is YYEEEE.

The CDR3 loop is CASSDGGLSWYSGNTIYF. DNA of the CDR3: TGTGCCAGCAGTGATGGGGGCTTAAGCTGGTACTCTGGAAACACCATATATTTT. The genes are TRBV25-1 and TRBJ1-3; D possibly corresponds to TRBD1 (6 bases). CDR1 and CDR2 (germline): MGHDK, SYGVNS. V dropped 3 bases and J dropped 0 bases, with 18 bases sitting between them. The CDR3 is 18 residues long.

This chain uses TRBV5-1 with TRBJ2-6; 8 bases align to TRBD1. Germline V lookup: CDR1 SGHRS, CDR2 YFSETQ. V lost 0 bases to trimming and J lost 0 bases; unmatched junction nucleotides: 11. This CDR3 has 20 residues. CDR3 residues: CASSLGPWDRLPSGANVLTF. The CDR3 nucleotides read TGCGCCAGCAGCTTGGGGCCCTGGGACAGGTTACCCTCTGGGGCCAACGTCCTGACTTTC. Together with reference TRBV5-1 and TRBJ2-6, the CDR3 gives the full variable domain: KAGVTQTPRYLIKTRGQQVTLSCSPISGHRSVSWYQQTPGQGLQFLFEYFSETQRNKGNFPGRFSGRQFSNSRSEMNVSTLELGDSALYLCASSLGPWDRLPSGANVLTFGAGSRLTVL.